This entry describes one TCR beta chain. This specimen belongs to a study of blood T cell repertoires in COVID-19. Background on the study: The study drew acute and convalescent COVID-19 samples from the United States, Italy and Spain.

The table came from immunoSEQ multiplex PCR; TCRdb's copy has only in-frame clones and leaves some out. This table has more than 95,000 clones, just under 85% appearing once. Germline loops: CDR1 SGHTA, CDR2 FQGNSA. The CDR3 is made up of 14 amino acids. V was cut by 3 bases and J by 2 bases, with 7 bases left in between. V is TRBV7-2 and J is TRBJ1-4, with D possibly matching TRBD1 (5 bases). Sequenced sample: peripheral blood. The TCR sequence derives from a woman of 80 years or more with active or convalescent COVID-19. CDR3 DNA: TGTGCCAGCAGCTTGGGGGGGACTAATGAAAAACTGTTTTTT. Its translation: CASSLGGTNEKLFF.